Presented here are 27 T cell receptor beta chains from one specimen sequenced in a study of cytomegalovirus exposure and HLA in healthy donors. Using immunoSEQ multiplex PCR, the repertoire was profiled, and TCRdb retains in-frame clones only, with some absent. Of about 140,000 clones in the sample, roughly 81% were seen once. Sequencing was performed on PBMCs. All receptors derive from a woman younger than 45 in good health and CMV-seronegative.

This clone was observed a few times. The rearrangement joins TRBV2 to TRBJ2-7; 10 bases are shared with TRBD1. Germline V lookup: CDR1 SNHLY, CDR2 FYNNEI. J gave up 7 bases and V 4 bases, and 7 bases lay outside the gene matches. The CDR3 is made up of 14 amino acids. This CDR3 reads CASSGGTGELEQYF. CDR3 bases: TGTGCCAGCAGTGGGGGGACAGGGGAACTAGAGCAGTACTTC.

The J gene is TRBJ1-1, the V gene TRBV5-4, with D perhaps TRBD1 (6 bases). There are 14 residues in the CDR3. Germline V gene lookup returns CDR1 SGHNT and CDR2 YYREEE (reference sequence). V was trimmed by 5 bases and J by 8 bases, leaving 19 bases between them. CDR3 sequence: CASSTPGTKGEAFF. Written as DNA, the CDR3 is TGTGCCAGCAGTACGCCCGGGACAAAAGGGGAAGCTTTCTTT.

The chain is built from TRBV7-6 and TRBJ1-2, with 8 bases fitting TRBD1. J gave up 9 bases and V 5 bases, and 11 bases lay outside the gene matches. CDR1 is SGHVS, CDR2 FNYEAQ, per germline. The CDR3 spans 14 residues. As DNA, the CDR3 is TGTGCCAGCAGCCCCGGGACAGGACTATGGAGCTACACCTTC. Translating gives CASSPGTGLWSYTF.

In this sample, this clone turned up once. The chain couples TRBV5-1 to TRBJ1-6, with D possibly TRBD1 on 5 matching bases. V was shortened by 4 bases and J by 9 bases, with 17 bases between the two germline ends. The CDR3 extends over 15 amino acids. In germline, CDR1 is SGHRS, CDR2 YFSETQ. This chain's CDR3 is CASSQDTQGGSPLHF. As DNA, the CDR3 is TGCGCCAGCAGCCAGGATACGCAGGGTGGTTCACCCCTCCACTTT.

The gene calls are TRBV18 and TRBJ2-3, with D unresolved. The germline V gene has CDR1 KGHSH and CDR2 LQKENI. The CDR3 runs 13 residues. Trimming shortened V by 1 base and J by 4 bases, and 6 bases separated the two germline ends. CDR3 nucleotides: TGTGCCAGCTCACCACGGGCCCCAGATACGCAGTATTTT. It translates to CASSPRAPDTQYF. The full variable domain, completed using reference TRBV18 and TRBJ2-3, is NAGVMQNPRHLVRRRGQEARLRCSPMKGHSHVYWYRQLPEEGLKFMVYLQKENIIDESGMPKERFSAEFPKEGPSILRIQQVVRGDSAAYFCASSPRAPDTQYFGPGTRLTVL.

This chain uses TRBV2 with TRBJ1-4, with 12 bases aligning to TRBD1. Losses at the gene ends were 10 bases for V and 10 bases for J; bases not matched to a gene: 10. CDR3 size: 14 residues. Per the germline V gene, CDR1 is SNHLY and CDR2 is FYNNEI. CDR3 DNA sequence: TGTGCCACAACCCCGGGACAGGGGGCCGCAAAACTGTTTTTT. Translated: CATTPGQGAAKLFF.

The V and J genes are TRBV5-6 and TRBJ1-2, with 7 positions matching TRBD1. The V and J ends lost 4 bases and 5 bases, in that order; junction bases with no gene match: 5. Germline lookup yields CDR1 SGHDT and CDR2 YYEEEE. This CDR3 is built from 13 residues. CDR3 sequence reads: CASSTDRVYGYTF. Written as DNA, the CDR3 is TGTGCCAGCAGCACCGACAGGGTTTATGGCTACACCTTC.

In its sample, this clone was seen once. CDR3 region: CASSREAQSGGNTEAFF. The CDR3 nucleotides are TGTGCCAGCAGCCGGGAGGCGCAGTCCGGGGGGAACACTGAAGCTTTCTTT. The chain combines TRBV5-6 with TRBJ1-1; tentative D call: TRBD1 (5 bases). Trimming took 4 bases from V and 1 from J, leaving 20 bases between them. This CDR3 has 17 residues. Germline V gene data show CDR1 as SGHDT and CDR2 as YYEEEE.

J is TRBJ1-6 and V is TRBV27, with a weak D call TRBD1 (5 bases). There are 18 residues in the CDR3. The V and J ends lost 3 bases and 2 bases respectively, with 17 bases between them. Germline V gene sequence: CDR1 MNHEY, CDR2 SMNVEV (reference sequence). The CDR3 coding sequence is TGTGCCAGCAGTTTTTCCCCGCAGGGAAGCGCCTATAATTCACCCCTCCACTTT. This gives the protein CASSFSPQGSAYNSPLHF.

This chain links TRBV5-4 with TRBJ1-5; TRBD1 is a possible D gene (5 bases). Germline lookup yields CDR1 SGHNT and CDR2 YYREEE (reference sequence). Trimming took off 0 bases at V and 2 bases at J, with 9 bases between the two ends. The CDR3 sequence is 15 residues long. CDR3 region: CASSLVQAGNQPQHF. The DNA for the CDR3 is TGTGCCAGCAGCTTGGTACAGGCCGGCAATCAGCCCCAGCATTTT. The full variable domain, with the rest looked up from reference TRBV5-4 and TRBJ1-5, is ETGVTQSPTHLIKTRGQQVTLRCSSQSGHNTVSWYQQALGQGPQFIFQYYREEENGRGNFPPRFSGLQFPNYSSELNVNALELDDSALYLCASSLVQAGNQPQHFGDGTRLSIL.

CDR3 region: CASNSRDRGNSPLHF. Written as DNA, the CDR3 is TGTGCCAGCAACTCCCGGGACAGGGGCAATTCACCCCTCCACTTT. The V gene is TRBV25-1, the J gene TRBJ1-6; 10 bases are a match to TRBD1. The trim removed 7 bases at V and 7 bases at J, leaving 7 bases unmatched. The CDR3 contains 15 residues. Germline loops: CDR1 MGHDK, CDR2 SYGVNS.

This clone showed up just a few times. The chain joins TRBV13 to TRBJ2-7; TRBD1 matches 7 bases. CDR3 length: 13 residues. With 5 bases clipped from V and 6 bases from J, the junction kept 7 bases outside the gene matches. Per the germline V gene, CDR1 is PRHDT and CDR2 is FYEKMQ (reference sequence). The CDR3: CASSPDRDREQYF. CDR3 DNA sequence: TGTGCCAGCAGCCCAGACAGGGACCGCGAGCAGTACTTC. Supplemented by reference TRBV13 and TRBJ2-7, the full variable domain reads AAGVIQSPRHLIKEKRETATLKCYPIPRHDTVYWYQQGPGQDPQFLISFYEKMQSDKGSIPDRFSAQQFSDYHSELNMSSLELGDSALYFCASSPDRDREQYFGPGTRLTVT.

This chain joins TRBV27 and TRBJ2-1; 12 bases align to TRBD1. Germline V gene data show CDR1 as MNHEY and CDR2 as SMNVEV (reference sequence). Germline trimming cut 5 bases from V and 5 bases from J; bases unmatched to any gene: 10. This CDR3 is 17 amino acids long. The CDR3 is CASSPQGDRGLDNEQFF. The DNA of the CDR3 is TGTGCCAGCAGTCCACAAGGGGACAGGGGGCTGGACAATGAGCAGTTCTTC.

The V and J genes are TRBV7-3 and TRBJ2-2; 7 bases align to TRBD1. Germline CDR1 reads SGHTA; CDR2 reads FQGTGA. The CDR3 is 17 residues long. J was trimmed by 2 bases and V by 0 bases; bases with no gene match: 6. The CDR3 DNA follows: TGTGCCAGCAGCTTAACCCCACAGGGGATCAACACCGGGGAGCTGTTTTTT. Its translation is CASSLTPQGINTGELFF.

This clone was observed once. The chain combines TRBV5-1 with TRBJ2-5; a weak D match, TRBD2 (5 bases). CDR3 length equals 15 residues. The V gene lost 4 bases and the J gene lost 5 bases, with 18 bases spanning the gap. Per the germline V gene, CDR1 is SGHRS and CDR2 is YFSETQ. The CDR3 coding sequence is TGCGCCAGCAGCCTAGGCCTTAGCGAGCGGGAGACCCAGTACTTC. This translates into CASSLGLSERETQYF.

This rearrangement joins TRBV4-3 to TRBJ1-2; 10 nucleotides align to TRBD1. The CDR3 has 14 amino acids. V dropped 3 bases and J dropped 8; count of bases not matched to a gene: 6. Germline lookup yields CDR1 LGHNA and CDR2 YSLEER. The CDR3 here is CASSHTGTGVGYTF. The CDR3 DNA reads as TGCGCCAGCAGCCATACTGGGACAGGGGTAGGCTACACCTTC.

The chain couples TRBV28 to TRBJ1-5; D perhaps matches TRBD1 (5 bases). From germline, CDR1 is MDHEN and CDR2 SYDVKM. Deletions cut 5 bases from V and 9 bases from J, with 17 bases between. This CDR3 comprises 14 residues. Written as DNA, the CDR3 is TGTGCCAGCAGTCAGCGACAGCCTTTGGGGCCCCAGCATTTT. Protein: CASSQRQPLGPQHF.

The V gene is TRBV18, the J gene TRBJ1-1; tentatively, D is TRBD1 (5 bases). V dropped 4 bases and J dropped 6 bases, with 12 bases sitting between them. The length of the CDR3 is 13 residues. CDR1 and CDR2 from the germline V gene are KGHSH and LQKENI. The CDR3 sequence is CASSLQGGSEAFF. The CDR3 DNA follows: TGTGCCAGCTCACTTCAGGGTGGGTCTGAAGCTTTCTTT. The whole variable domain, filled in from reference TRBV18 and TRBJ1-1, reads NAGVMQNPRHLVRRRGQEARLRCSPMKGHSHVYWYRQLPEEGLKFMVYLQKENIIDESGMPKERFSAEFPKEGPSILRIQQVVRGDSAAYFCASSLQGGSEAFFGQGTRLTVV.

V usage is TRBV5-1 and J usage is TRBJ2-5; D ambiguous. CDR3 length: 12 amino acids. Between the trimmed V and J ends, which lost 2 bases and 5 bases, there was a span of 7 bases. CDR1 and CDR2 (germline): SGHRS, YFSETQ. CDR3 sequence reads: CASSFSSETQYF. CDR3 bases: TGCGCCAGCAGCTTCTCTTCGGAGACCCAGTACTTC.

The J gene is TRBJ1-1, the V gene TRBV25-1, with unresolved D. This CDR3 region has 15 residues. Trimming cost V 3 bases and J 3 bases, with 14 bases left between them. Per germline, CDR1 MGHDK and CDR2 SYGVNS. The CDR3 region has the DNA TGTGCCAGCAGTGACCCGGGGAAGGGTGACACTGAAGCTTTCTTT. This translates into CASSDPGKGDTEAFF.

This clone has a single count. The chain carries TRBV2 and TRBJ1-4, with 7 bases that match TRBD1. CDR1 is SNHLY, CDR2 FYNNEI, per germline. With V trimmed by 5 bases and J by 4 bases, 4 bases remained unmatched. The CDR3 is made up of 14 amino acids. The CDR3 nucleotides are TGTGCCAGCAGTTGGGACAGTAATAATGAAAAACTGTTTTTT. Translating gives CASSWDSNNEKLFF. Supplemented by reference TRBV2 and TRBJ1-4, the full variable domain reads EPEVTQTPSHQVTQMGQEVILRCVPISNHLYFYWYRQILGQKVEFLVSFYNNEISEKSEIFDDQFSVERPDGSNFTLKIRSTKLEDSAMYFCASSWDSNNEKLFFGSGTQLSVL.

CDR3 sequence reads: CASSFYGGGSTDTQYF. The CDR3 coding sequence is TGTGCCAGCAGCTTCTACGGCGGGGGTAGCACAGATACGCAGTATTTT. V and J are TRBV7-9 and TRBJ2-3; 7 bases fit TRBD2. With 3 bases clipped from V and 0 bases from J, the junction kept 6 bases outside the gene matches. CDR3 length: 16 residues. Germline-derived CDR1 and CDR2 are SEHNR and FQNEAQ (reference sequence).

The V call is TRBV7-9, the J call TRBJ2-5, with a possible D match to TRBD1 (5 bases). The V and J ends lost 5 bases and 0 bases respectively, with 13 bases between them. The CDR3 totals 15 residues. The germline gives CDR1 SEHNR, CDR2 FQNEAQ (reference sequence). DNA for the CDR3: TGTGCCAGCAGCCCAAGGCAGGGTAACCAAGAGACCCAGTACTTC. Translating gives CASSPRQGNQETQYF.

The chain links TRBV18 to TRBJ1-3, with TRBD1 as a possible D gene (5 bases). V shed 6 bases and J shed 1 base, with 16 bases lying between them. Germline-derived CDR1 and CDR2 are KGHSH and LQKENI. The CDR3 is made up of 16 amino acids. The CDR3 nucleotides read TGTGCCAGCTCTCCAGGCGGGGGGACGTCTGGAAACACCATATATTTT. This encodes CASSPGGGTSGNTIYF.

CDR3 nucleotides: TGTGCCAGCAGCCTGAATGGGGGGGCTAACTATGGCTACACCTTC. Amino acids: CASSLNGGANYGYTF. This rearrangement joins TRBV28 to TRBJ1-2; TRBD1 might be the D (5 bases). The ends were cut back, 6 bases at V and 0 bases at J, with 14 bases in the middle. CDR3 size: 15 residues. CDR1 is MDHEN, CDR2 SYDVKM, per germline.

The genes are TRBV4-1 and TRBJ1-3; weak D call: TRBD1 (6 bases). V was trimmed by 4 bases and J by 3 bases, leaving 16 bases between them. Germline loops: CDR1 MGHRA, CDR2 YSYEKL. This CDR3 has 16 amino acids. The CDR3 nucleotides are TGCGCCAGCAGCCCTCAAGGCCAGGGGCGTGGAAACACCATATATTTT. It specifies CASSPQGQGRGNTIYF.

This clone was found a few times. The chain uses TRBV30 and TRBJ1-1; D is possibly TRBD1 (6 bases). This CDR3 comprises 12 residues. Germline lookup yields CDR1 GTSNPN and CDR2 SVGIG (reference sequence). CDR3 amino acids: CGMGTMNTEAFF. In nucleotides, the CDR3 is TGTGGGATGGGGACAATGAACACTGAAGCTTTCTTT.